The table lists the clone carrying this T cell receptor beta chain with a few counts. This entry comes from a study of blood T cells in healthy people across ages. Primed by a sample-barcoded 5' primer and a J-beta primer mix, a second PCR proceeded for roughly 7 to 12 cycles. TCRdb reprocessed the 5' RACE reads via MiXCR and lists one record per CDR3 protein. Of fewer than 1.5 million distinct CDR3 sequences listed, around 39% are singletons. Input material: blood. The clonotype was recovered from a young woman in good health.

CDR3 sequence: CASRKDRVTTANNSPLHF. In nucleotides, the CDR3 is TGTGCCAGCAGAAAAGACAGGGTAACGACCGCCAATAATTCACCCCTCCACTTT. The gene calls are TRBV12-3 or TRBV12-4 and TRBJ1-6, with TRBD1 identical over 7 bases. J lost 5 bases, V lost 6 bases, and 16 bases had no gene match. The CDR3 extends over 18 amino acids.